The 19 T cell receptor beta chains in this list originate from one sample, sequenced in a study of OX40 agonist ivuxolimab in advanced cancers. The data were produced by immunoSEQ multiplex PCR, yet TCRdb's version contains in-frame clones alone and is incomplete. The profile shows about 23,000 clones, less than 90% of them singletons. The source material was CD4+ or CD8+ T cells sorted from blood, sampled in a trial of the OX40 agonist ivuxolimab. These receptors all come from an adult with an advanced solid tumor such as melanoma, head and neck, liver or kidney cancer.

The chain combines TRBV4-3 with TRBJ2-7; 11 nucleotides agree with TRBD2. The CDR3 runs 18 residues. The trim removed 4 bases at V and 0 bases at J, leaving 11 bases unmatched. CDR1 is LGHNA, CDR2 YSLEER, per germline. CDR3 sequence: CASSPQVVAGGPSYEQYF. The CDR3 region has the DNA TGCGCCAGCAGCCCCCAGGTTGTAGCGGGGGGGCCCTCCTACGAGCAGTACTTC.

The chain couples TRBV6-1 to TRBJ2-5; 8 bases map to TRBD1. CDR3 size: 14 residues. Unmatched junction bases numbered 3, after V lost 3 bases and J lost 3 bases. CDR1 is MNHNS and CDR2 is SASEGT in the germline V gene. CDR3 residues: CASSDRGRKETQYF. CDR3 bases: TGTGCCAGCAGTGACAGGGGGCGAAAAGAGACCCAGTACTTC.

The J gene is TRBJ2-1, the V gene TRBV6-6; D is unresolved. Per germline, CDR1 MNHNY and CDR2 SVGAGI (reference sequence). V lost 0 bases to trimming and J lost 4 bases, with 7 bases between them. The CDR3 sequence is 14 residues long. This chain's CDR3 is CASSYSKGYNEQFF. The CDR3, as DNA: TGTGCCAGCAGTTACTCGAAAGGTTACAATGAGCAGTTCTTC.

This clone has a single count. J is TRBJ2-7 and V is TRBV7-9; 8 nucleotides align to TRBD1. The CDR3 has 17 amino acids. Trimming removed 4 bases from V and 0 bases from J; junction bases left unmatched: 11. The germline CDR1 and CDR2 sequences are SEHNR and FQNEAQ (reference sequence). In nucleotides, the CDR3 is TGTGCCAGCAGCTCCCCAGACAGGGGCCCTTTCTCCTACGAGCAGTACTTC. It codes for CASSSPDRGPFSYEQYF.

The rearrangement uses TRBV5-4 and TRBJ1-2; D is possibly TRBD1 (6 bases). Trimming stripped 1 base from V and 3 bases from J, with 13 bases between. The CDR3 runs 15 residues. Per germline, CDR1 SGHNT and CDR2 YYREEE (reference sequence). CDR3 coding DNA: TGTGCCAGCAGCTTGCAGGACAGAGGATACTATGGCTACACCTTC. Translated, it gives CASSLQDRGYYGYTF.

This chain uses TRBV7-9 with TRBJ1-1, with 8 bases that match TRBD1. With 3 bases clipped from V and 1 base from J, the junction kept 1 base outside the gene matches. This CDR3 region has 14 residues. Germline V gives CDR1 SEHNR, CDR2 FQNEAQ (reference sequence). CDR3 sequence: CASSLGTGNTEAFF. Written as DNA, the CDR3 is TGTGCCAGCAGCTTGGGGACAGGGAACACTGAAGCTTTCTTT.

The chain recombines TRBV7-9 with TRBJ2-7, with D perhaps being TRBD1 or TRBD2 (5 bases each). This CDR3 is built from 12 residues. V was pared by 1 base and J by 10 bases, with 11 bases between. CDR1 SEHNR and CDR2 FQNEAQ come from the germline V gene (reference sequence). The CDR3, as DNA: TGTGCCAGCAGCTTAGATGACGGGGCTCAGTACTTC. As protein: CASSLDDGAQYF.

The rearrangement joins TRBV27 to TRBJ1-1; D ambiguous. The germline V and J ends were trimmed by 6 bases and 1 base, with 3 bases remaining between them. CDR3 length equals 11 residues. Per the germline V gene, CDR1 is MNHEY and CDR2 is SMNVEV (reference sequence). The CDR3 nucleotides read TGTGCCAGCAGAGGGAACACTGAAGCTTTCTTT. The encoded protein is CASRGNTEAFF.

The chain has TRBV4-3 and TRBJ1-1; a weak D match, TRBD1 (6 bases). Trimming left V 0 bases short and J 4 bases short, with 15 bases between. This CDR3 is built from 16 residues. CDR1 and CDR2 from the germline V gene are LGHNA and YSLEER. CDR3 in DNA: TGCGCCAGCAGCCAAGAAGACGGGGGGCTTGGCACTGAAGCTTTCTTT. Its translation: CASSQEDGGLGTEAFF.

A few counts support this clone. This rearrangement joins TRBV13 to TRBJ1-4; 10 positions match TRBD1. Germline V gene lookup returns CDR1 PRHDT and CDR2 FYEKMQ (reference sequence). The CDR3 is made up of 14 amino acids. Trimming removed 4 bases from V and 8 bases from J; junction bases left unmatched: 4. In nucleotides, the CDR3 is TGTGCCAGCAGCTCAGGGACAGGGGTAGAAAAACTGTTTTTT. Protein product: CASSSGTGVEKLFF.

CDR3 DNA: TGTGCCAGTCGGGGACTAGCGGGGTCAGATACGCAGTATTTT. This translates into CASRGLAGSDTQYF. This sequence joins TRBV19 and TRBJ2-3, with 13 bases aligning to TRBD2. V gave up 8 bases and J gave up 4 bases; unmatched junction bases: 3. The CDR3 runs 14 residues. Germline V lookup: CDR1 LNHDA, CDR2 SQIVND (reference sequence).

V and J are TRBV9 and TRBJ2-3; TRBD1 agrees at 8 bases. CDR1 is SGDLS and CDR2 is YYNGEE in the germline V gene. The CDR3 spans 15 residues. Trimming at V came to 3 bases and at J to 1 base, leaving 4 bases not matched to a gene. DNA of the CDR3: TGTGCCAGCAGCGCAGGGGGCGAAGGCACAGATACGCAGTATTTT. Residues: CASSAGGEGTDTQYF.

The chain uses TRBV2 and TRBJ2-3; TRBD2 matches at 10 bases. V gave up 6 bases and J gave up 10 bases; unmatched junction bases: 13. Germline CDR1 SNHLY, CDR2 FYNNEI. This CDR3 is 15 amino acids long. CDR3 protein: CASRERTSGDIPQYF. CDR3 in DNA: TGTGCCAGCAGAGAGAGGACTAGCGGCGACATTCCGCAGTATTTT.

The genes are TRBV7-6 and TRBJ1-3; no clear D gene. The germline CDR1 and CDR2 sequences are SGHVS and FNYEAQ. The CDR3 loop spans 14 amino acids. V was trimmed by 11 bases and J by 1 base, leaving 15 bases between them. CDR3 nucleotides: TGTGCCCCTCCGGGTCACGGATCTGGAAACACCATATATTTT. Translation gives CAPPGHGSGNTIYF.

The V and J genes are TRBV7-2 and TRBJ2-7; no definite D call. The V gene lost 5 bases and the J gene lost 3 bases, with 17 bases spanning the gap. This CDR3 region has 15 residues. Germline CDR1 SGHTA, CDR2 FQGNSA. In DNA form, the CDR3 reads TGTGCCAGCAGCGTCGACGGGCTCGAAGGCTACGAGCAGTACTTC. Its translation: CASSVDGLEGYEQYF.

The genes are TRBV6-1 and TRBJ2-7, with unresolved D. CDR1 MNHNS and CDR2 SASEGT come from the germline V gene. The CDR3 runs 14 residues. V lost 6 bases and J 0 bases, leaving 12 bases between the germline ends. The CDR3: CASRDIFYSYEQYF. Here the CDR3 DNA reads TGTGCCAGCAGAGACATTTTTTACTCCTACGAGCAGTACTTC.

A remark on this clone: Other DNA sequences within the sample encode an identical CDR3. The V and J genes are TRBV9 and TRBJ2-1, with D tentatively TRBD1 (6 bases). In germline, CDR1 is SGDLS, CDR2 YYNGEE. V lost 4 bases, J lost 8 bases, and 16 bases lay in between. CDR3 length equals 14 residues. This CDR3 reads CASSLPNREDEQFF. CDR3 DNA: TGTGCCAGCAGCTTGCCAAACAGGGAAGATGAGCAGTTCTTC.

The chain joins TRBV4-2 to TRBJ2-7; D not certain. This CDR3 spans 16 amino acids. Deletions cut 1 base from V and 3 bases from J, with 16 bases between. Germline values: CDR1 LGHNA, CDR2 YNFKEQ. This CDR3 reads CASSQGRVTHYYEQYF. CDR3 DNA sequence: TGTGCCAGCAGCCAAGGACGCGTGACTCATTACTACGAGCAGTACTTC.

This sequence joins TRBV5-8 and TRBJ1-2, with 7 positions matching TRBD1. This CDR3 spans 14 amino acids. Germline V gene lookup returns CDR1 SGHTS and CDR2 YDEGEE. With 4 bases clipped from V and 4 bases from J, the junction kept 7 bases outside the gene matches. The CDR3 DNA reads TGTGCCAGCAGCACCAGACAGGGAAGCTATGGCTACACCTTC. It specifies CASSTRQGSYGYTF. Filled out from reference TRBV5-8 and TRBJ1-2, the complete variable domain reads EAGVTQSPTHLIKTRGQQATLRCSPISGHTSVYWYQQALGLGLQFLLWYDEGEERNRGNFPPRFSGRQFPNYSSELNVNALELEDSALYLCASSTRQGSYGYTFGSGTRLTVV.